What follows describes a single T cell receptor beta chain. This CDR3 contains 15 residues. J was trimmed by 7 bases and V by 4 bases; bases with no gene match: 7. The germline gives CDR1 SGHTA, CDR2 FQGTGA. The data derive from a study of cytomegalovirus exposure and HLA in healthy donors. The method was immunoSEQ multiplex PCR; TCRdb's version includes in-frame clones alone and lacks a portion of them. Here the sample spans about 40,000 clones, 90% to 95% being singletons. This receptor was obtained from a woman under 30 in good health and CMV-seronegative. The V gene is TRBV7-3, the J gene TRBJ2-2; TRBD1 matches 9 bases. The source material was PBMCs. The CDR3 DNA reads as TGTGCCAGCAGCTCACCGGGACAGGGCAACGGGGAGCTGTTTTTT. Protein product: CASSSPGQGNGELFF.